These 24 T cell receptor beta chains were sequenced from one sample in a study of CXCR3-negative and CXCR3-positive naive CD8 T cells. The authors prepared UMI-labeled TRB cDNA libraries by 5' RACE. Reanalyzing the 5' RACE reads, TCRdb keeps one entry per CDR3 protein, without DNA. The sample totals about 130,000 distinct CDR3 sequences. The sample comprised naive CXCR3- CD8+ T cells from blood. Stated subset: CD45RO-CCR7+CD27+CD95- naive CD8+ T cells lacking CXCR3 (TNR3-). Source of these receptors: a human donor in good health. Some clones in this sample may be carry-over from other donors' samples.

The rearrangement links TRBV29-1 to TRBJ1-2. Germline V gene lookup returns CDR1 SQVTM and CDR2 ANQGSEA. The CDR3 loop spans 13 amino acids. The CDR3 is CSVEDRGGRGYTF.

V and J are TRBV4-1 and TRBJ2-1; TCRdb indicates TRBD2, and absent DNA this call remains unverified. Germline CDR1 reads MGHRA; CDR2 reads YSYEKL. The CDR3 loop spans 17 amino acids. The CDR3 reads CASSPRRTSGGYNEQFF.

The chain employs TRBV20-1 and TRBJ2-1; TCRdb proposes TRBD2, but this gene call is untestable without DNA. The CDR3 is 15 amino acids. Per germline, CDR1 DFQATT and CDR2 SNEGSKA (reference sequence). CDR3 loop: CSAISSGGAYNEQFF.

The gene calls are TRBV7-9 and TRBJ2-1. The length of the CDR3 is 15 residues. Germline V gives CDR1 SEHNR, CDR2 FQNEAQ (reference sequence). CDR3 residues: CASSFGSLSYNEQFF.

V is TRBV20-1 and J is TRBJ2-1. Germline V CDR1 and CDR2: DFQATT, SNEGSKA (reference sequence). This CDR3 is built from 14 residues. CDR3 residues: CSARDRGHYNEQFF.

The chain is built from TRBV7-9 and TRBJ2-1; TCRdb's D call of TRBD1 is untestable without DNA. The CDR3 runs to 16 residues. Looked up from germline, CDR1 is SEHNR and CDR2 is FQNEAQ (reference sequence). The CDR3 here is CASSFQPHLSYNEQFF.

CDR3 protein: CSAKDSNSGNTIYF. V is TRBV29-1 and J is TRBJ1-3; without DNA, the TCRdb call of TRBD1 cannot be checked. The CDR3 is made up of 14 amino acids. Looked up from germline, CDR1 is SQVTM and CDR2 is ANQGSEA.

The chain's CDR3 is CASSRRGITANQKDEAFF. The V gene is TRBV4-3, the J gene TRBJ1-1. The CDR3 has 18 residues. Germline CDR1 reads LGHNA; CDR2 reads YSLEER.

The chain has TRBV6-6 and TRBJ2-5; no DNA is available, so the TRBD1 call from TCRdb remains unchecked. The CDR3 covers 14 residues. Germline CDR1 MNHNY, CDR2 SVGAGI (reference sequence). CDR3 protein: CASMGQGVQETQYF.

This chain links TRBV7-9 with TRBJ2-1; the TRBD1 assignment by TCRdb is unverifiable without DNA. The CDR3 is made up of 15 amino acids. Germline assignment: CDR1 SEHNR and CDR2 FQNEAQ (reference sequence). The CDR3 sequence is CASSTDRGGNNEQFF.

The chain combines TRBV28 with TRBJ2-7. The CDR3 is 11 residues long. The germline gives CDR1 MDHEN, CDR2 SYDVKM. The CDR3 spells CASSWRYEQYF.

V is TRBV6-6 and J is TRBJ2-1; TCRdb designates TRBD2, a call that cannot be tested without DNA. The CDR3 contains 19 residues. Germline CDR1 and CDR2: MNHNY and SVGAGI (reference sequence). The CDR3 spells CASSYSGGTSGKKDNEQFF.

The chain is built from TRBV6-2 or TRBV6-3 and TRBJ2-5; TCRdb returns TRBD2, unconfirmable since there is no DNA. Per germline, CDR1 MNHEY and CDR2 SVGEGT. The CDR3 runs 15 residues. This chain's CDR3 is CASSYHSGRGETQYF.

The genes are TRBV29-1 and TRBJ2-7. The germline V gene encodes CDR1 SQVTM and CDR2 ANQGSEA. CDR3 size: 13 residues. The CDR3 reads CSVEQGAPYEQYF.

This chain links TRBV6-5 with TRBJ1-1; TCRdb proposes TRBD1, but this gene call is untestable without DNA. Germline V gene sequence: CDR1 MNHEY, CDR2 SVGAGI. The CDR3 has 13 residues. CDR3 amino acids: CASSYKGGTEAFF.

The rearrangement links TRBV7-9 to TRBJ2-1. The CDR3 has 12 amino acids. From germline, CDR1 is SEHNR and CDR2 FQNEAQ (reference sequence). CDR3 protein: CASDKLGREQFF.

This chain uses TRBV29-1 with TRBJ1-1; TCRdb outputs TRBD1, but without DNA this stays unchecked. This CDR3 region has 13 residues. CDR1 and CDR2 from the germline V gene are SQVTM and ANQGSEA. CDR3 loop: CSVPQGAGTEAFF.

The chain uses TRBV29-1 and TRBJ2-2; with no DNA, the TCRdb D assignment of TRBD1 cannot be verified. This CDR3 is 14 amino acids long. Germline V gene data show CDR1 as SQVTM and CDR2 as ANQGSEA. The CDR3 loop reads CSVTGTGAAGELFF.

The J gene is TRBJ2-7, the V gene TRBV4-1; TCRdb's D call, TRBD2, is unchecked because there is no DNA. Germline loops: CDR1 MGHRA, CDR2 YSYEKL. The CDR3 has 15 amino acids. The CDR3 here is CASSLEAGGTYEQYF.

The chain links TRBV19 to TRBJ1-2; the TCRdb D gene call, TRBD1, has no DNA to confirm it. The germline CDR1 and CDR2 sequences are LNHDA and SQIVND (reference sequence). This CDR3 comprises 13 residues. CDR3: CASRTVGDYGYTF.

This chain connects TRBV7-9 to TRBJ1-2; TCRdb's D call, TRBD1, is unchecked because there is no DNA. Germline CDR1 is SEHNR and CDR2 is FQNEAQ (reference sequence). This CDR3 comprises 15 residues. The chain's CDR3 is CASSLGPGDLYGYTF.

The chain combines TRBV7-8 with TRBJ1-2; TCRdb's D gene call, TRBD1, goes unchecked for lack of DNA. The CDR3 length is 19 residues. The germline V gene has CDR1 SGHVS and CDR2 FQNEAQ. CDR3 amino acids: CASSQKLRDRGGPNYGYTF. The full variable domain, its missing parts supplied by reference TRBV7-8 and TRBJ1-2, is GAGVSQSPRYKVAKRGQDVALRCDPISGHVSLFWYQQALGQGPEFLTYFQNEAQLDKSGLPSDRFFAERPEGSVSTLKIQRTQQEDSAVYLCASSQKLRDRGGPNYGYTFGSGTRLTVV.

The genes are TRBV27 and TRBJ1-1; there is no DNA to check the TCRdb D call of TRBD1. CDR3 size: 16 residues. Germline V gives CDR1 MNHEY, CDR2 SMNVEV (reference sequence). The CDR3 spells CASSWTALEEHTEAFF.

The genes are TRBV29-1 and TRBJ2-7; TCRdb's D gene call, TRBD1, goes unchecked for lack of DNA. The germline gives CDR1 SQVTM, CDR2 ANQGSEA. The CDR3 covers 12 residues. The CDR3 loop is CSVQEGAVEQYF.